A single TCR beta chain is shown here with its context. Its target is not known. This specimen comes from a study of shared clonotypes between healthy human individuals. Study-wide points: Clonotypes not shared had lower generation probabilities than those common to all four donors.

Sequenced by immunoSEQ multiplex PCR; TCRdb stores in-frame clones only, minus some. The sample lists over a million clones; approximately 72% were seen once. What was sequenced was memory CD4+ T cells sorted from blood. As for subset: CD45RA-negative fraction. The clonotype comes from a man younger than 35 in good health.

The DNA of the CDR3 is TGTGCCAGCTCACCCTATAGGACAGAAAACATTCAGTACTTC. It encodes CASSPYRTENIQYF. J is TRBJ2-4 and V is TRBV18, with TRBD1 as a possible D gene (6 bases). V lost 3 bases, J lost 5 bases, and 11 bases lay in between. The CDR3 sequence is 14 residues long. Germline CDR1 KGHSH, CDR2 LQKENI.